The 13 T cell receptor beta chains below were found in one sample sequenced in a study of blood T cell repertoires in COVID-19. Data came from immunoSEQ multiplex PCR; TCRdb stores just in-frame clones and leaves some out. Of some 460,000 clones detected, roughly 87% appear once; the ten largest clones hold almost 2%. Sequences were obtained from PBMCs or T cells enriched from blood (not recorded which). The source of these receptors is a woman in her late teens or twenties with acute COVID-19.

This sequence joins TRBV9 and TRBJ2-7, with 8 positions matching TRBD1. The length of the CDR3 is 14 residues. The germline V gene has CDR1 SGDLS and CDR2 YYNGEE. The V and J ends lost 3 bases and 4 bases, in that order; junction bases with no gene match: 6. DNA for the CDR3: TGTGCCAGCAGCGCCAGGGACAGGCTTTACGAGCAGTACTTC. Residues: CASSARDRLYEQYF.

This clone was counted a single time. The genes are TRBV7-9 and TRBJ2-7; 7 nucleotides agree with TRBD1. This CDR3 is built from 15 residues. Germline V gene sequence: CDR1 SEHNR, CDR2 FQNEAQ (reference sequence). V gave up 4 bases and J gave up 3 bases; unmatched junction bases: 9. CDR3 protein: CASSSPGQKDYEQYF. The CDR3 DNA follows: TGTGCCAGCAGCTCGCCGGGACAGAAAGACTACGAGCAGTACTTC. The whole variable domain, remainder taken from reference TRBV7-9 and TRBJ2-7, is DTGVSQNPRHKITKRGQNVTFRCDPISEHNRLYWYRQTLGQGPEFLTYFQNEAQLEKSRLLSDRFSAERPKGSFSTLEIQRTEQGDSAMYLCASSSPGQKDYEQYFGPGTRLTVT.

Written as DNA, the CDR3 is TGTGCCAGCAGTCCGGACAGGGGATTTGGCTATGGCTACACCTTC. Its translation: CASSPDRGFGYGYTF. The rearrangement uses TRBV6-4 and TRBJ1-2; 9 bases map to TRBD1. CDR1 MRHNA and CDR2 SNTAGT come from the germline V gene. There are 15 residues in the CDR3. V was pared by 5 bases and J by 4 bases, with 8 bases of the junction left unmatched.

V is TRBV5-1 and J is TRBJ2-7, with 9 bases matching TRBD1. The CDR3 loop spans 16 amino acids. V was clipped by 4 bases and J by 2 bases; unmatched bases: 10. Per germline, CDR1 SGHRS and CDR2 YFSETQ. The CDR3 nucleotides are TGCGCCAGCAGCCGGACTCGGACAGGGGAGCCCTACGAGCAGTACTTC. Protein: CASSRTRTGEPYEQYF.

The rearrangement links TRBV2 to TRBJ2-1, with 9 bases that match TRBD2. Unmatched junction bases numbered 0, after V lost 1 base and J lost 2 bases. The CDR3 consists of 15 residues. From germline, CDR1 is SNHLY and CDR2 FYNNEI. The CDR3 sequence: CASSEGGGAYNEQFF. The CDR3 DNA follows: TGTGCCAGCAGTGAAGGCGGGGGGGCCTACAATGAGCAGTTCTTC.

DNA for the CDR3: TGTGCCAGCAGCCGGGGGGAATACTCCTACAATGAGCAGTTCTTC. Translated, it gives CASSRGEYSYNEQFF. The chain joins TRBV7-9 to TRBJ2-1, with 7 positions matching TRBD2. This CDR3 has 15 amino acids. Germline assignment: CDR1 SEHNR and CDR2 FQNEAQ (reference sequence). Trimming at V came to 5 bases and at J to 0 bases, leaving 4 bases not matched to a gene.

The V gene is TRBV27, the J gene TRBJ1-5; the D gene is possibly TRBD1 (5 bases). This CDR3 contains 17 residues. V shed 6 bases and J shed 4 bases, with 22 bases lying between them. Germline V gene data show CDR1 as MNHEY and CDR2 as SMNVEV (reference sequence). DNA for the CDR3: TGTGCCAGCAGCGAGGGGAGGCGGGAAGGGGTAAATCAGCCCCAGCATTTT. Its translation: CASSEGRREGVNQPQHF.

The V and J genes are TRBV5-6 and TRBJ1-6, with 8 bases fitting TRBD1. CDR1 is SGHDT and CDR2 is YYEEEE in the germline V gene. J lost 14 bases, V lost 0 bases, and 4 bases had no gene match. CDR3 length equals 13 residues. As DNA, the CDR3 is TGTGCCAGCAGCTTGGGACAGGGGCAGACCCTCCACTTT. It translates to CASSLGQGQTLHF.

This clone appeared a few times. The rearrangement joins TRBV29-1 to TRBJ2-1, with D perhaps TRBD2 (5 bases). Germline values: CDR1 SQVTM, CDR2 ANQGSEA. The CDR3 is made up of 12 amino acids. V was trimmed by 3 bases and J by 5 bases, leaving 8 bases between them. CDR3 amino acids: CSVEAGNNEQFF. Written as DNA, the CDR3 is TGCAGCGTTGAGGCCGGGAACAATGAGCAGTTCTTC.

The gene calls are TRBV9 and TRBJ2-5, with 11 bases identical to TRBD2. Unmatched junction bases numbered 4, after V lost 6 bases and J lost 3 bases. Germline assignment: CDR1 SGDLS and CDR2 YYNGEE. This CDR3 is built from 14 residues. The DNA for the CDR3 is TGTGCCAGCACCCCGGGACTAGCGGAAGAGACCCAGTACTTC. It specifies CASTPGLAEETQYF. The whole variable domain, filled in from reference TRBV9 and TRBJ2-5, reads DSGVTQTPKHLITATGQRVTLRCSPRSGDLSVYWYQQSLDQGLQFLIQYYNGEERAKGNILERFSAQQFPDLHSELNLSSLELGDSALYFCASTPGLAEETQYFGPGTRLLVL.

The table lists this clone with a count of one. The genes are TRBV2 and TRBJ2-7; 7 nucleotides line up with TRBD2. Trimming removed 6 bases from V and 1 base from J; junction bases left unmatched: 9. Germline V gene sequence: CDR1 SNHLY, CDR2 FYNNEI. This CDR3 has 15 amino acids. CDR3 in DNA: TGTGCCAGCAGCGGTCCTAGCGGAAAATCCTACGAGCAGTACTTC. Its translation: CASSGPSGKSYEQYF. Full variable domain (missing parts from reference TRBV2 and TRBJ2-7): EPEVTQTPSHQVTQMGQEVILRCVPISNHLYFYWYRQILGQKVEFLVSFYNNEISEKSEIFDDQFSVERPDGSNFTLKIRSTKLEDSAMYFCASSGPSGKSYEQYFGPGTRLTVT.

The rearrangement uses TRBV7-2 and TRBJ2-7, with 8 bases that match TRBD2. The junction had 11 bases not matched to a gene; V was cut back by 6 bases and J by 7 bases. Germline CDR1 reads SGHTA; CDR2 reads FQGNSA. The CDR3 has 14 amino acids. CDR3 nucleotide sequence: TGTGCCAGCAGTCACGGACTAGCATGGAGGGAGCAGTACTTC. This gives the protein CASSHGLAWREQYF.

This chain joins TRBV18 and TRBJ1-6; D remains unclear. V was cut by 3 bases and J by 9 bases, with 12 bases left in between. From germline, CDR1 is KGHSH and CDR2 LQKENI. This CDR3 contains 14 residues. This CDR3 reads CASSPDSIGSPLHF. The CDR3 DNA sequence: TGTGCCAGCTCACCCGATTCCATCGGTTCACCCCTCCACTTT.